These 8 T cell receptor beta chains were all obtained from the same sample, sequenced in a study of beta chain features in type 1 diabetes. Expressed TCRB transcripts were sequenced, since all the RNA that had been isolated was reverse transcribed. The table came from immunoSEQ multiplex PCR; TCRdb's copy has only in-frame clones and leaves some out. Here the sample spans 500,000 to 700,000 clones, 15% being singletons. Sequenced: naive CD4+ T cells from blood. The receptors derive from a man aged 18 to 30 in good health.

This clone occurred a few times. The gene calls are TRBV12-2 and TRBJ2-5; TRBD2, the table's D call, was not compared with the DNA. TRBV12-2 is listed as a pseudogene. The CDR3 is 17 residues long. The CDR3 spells CASRLEKPGESRKTQYF. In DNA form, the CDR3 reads TGTGCAAGTCGCTTAGAAAAACCGGGAGAAAGTAGGAAGACCCAGTACTTC.

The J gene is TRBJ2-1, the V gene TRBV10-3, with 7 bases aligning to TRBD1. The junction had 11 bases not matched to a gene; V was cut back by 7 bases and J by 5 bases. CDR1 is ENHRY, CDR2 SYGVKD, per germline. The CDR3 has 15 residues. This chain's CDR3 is CAIMGNRGLDNEQFF. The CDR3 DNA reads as TGTGCCATCATGGGAAACAGGGGTTTAGACAATGAGCAGTTCTTC.

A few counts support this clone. CDR3 region: CASKRTGANVLTF. CDR3 coding DNA: TGCGCCAGCAAACGGACTGGGGCCAACGTCCTGACTTTC. J is TRBJ2-6 and V is TRBV4-1, with no clear D. CDR3 size: 13 residues. CDR1 is MGHRA and CDR2 is YSYEKL in the germline V gene. The V and J ends lost 7 bases and 2 bases respectively, with 6 bases between them.

The CDR3 coding sequence is TGTGCCAGCAGATTTACCGGGGGGACCCAGTACTTC. Residues: CASRFTGGTQYF. The chain is built from TRBV28 and TRBJ2-5; tentative D call: TRBD2 (6 bases). V lost 6 bases and J lost 7, with 12 bases in between. The germline gives CDR1 MDHEN, CDR2 SYDVKM. There are 12 residues in the CDR3.

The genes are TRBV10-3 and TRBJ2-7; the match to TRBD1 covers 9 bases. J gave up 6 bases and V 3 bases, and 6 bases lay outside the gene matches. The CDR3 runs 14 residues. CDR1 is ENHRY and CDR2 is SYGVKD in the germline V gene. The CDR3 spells CAISEQGARGEQYF. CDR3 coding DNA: TGTGCCATCAGTGAACAGGGGGCGCGGGGCGAGCAGTACTTC.

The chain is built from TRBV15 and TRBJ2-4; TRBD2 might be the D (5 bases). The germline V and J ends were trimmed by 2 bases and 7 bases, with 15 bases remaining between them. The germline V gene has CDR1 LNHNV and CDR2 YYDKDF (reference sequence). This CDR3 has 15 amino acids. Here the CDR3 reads CATSRPTPSWNIQYF. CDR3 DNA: TGTGCCACCAGCAGACCGACTCCTAGCTGGAACATTCAGTACTTC.

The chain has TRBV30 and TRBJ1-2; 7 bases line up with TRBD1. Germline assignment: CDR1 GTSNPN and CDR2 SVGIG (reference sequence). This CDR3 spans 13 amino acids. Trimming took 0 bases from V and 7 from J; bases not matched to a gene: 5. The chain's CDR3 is CAWSVVTGTGYTF. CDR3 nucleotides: TGTGCCTGGAGTGTAGTGACAGGGACTGGCTACACCTTC.

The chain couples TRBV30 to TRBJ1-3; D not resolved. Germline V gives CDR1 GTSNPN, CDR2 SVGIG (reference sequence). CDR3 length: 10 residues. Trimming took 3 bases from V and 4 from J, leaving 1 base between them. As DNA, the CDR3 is TGTGCCTGGAGGGGAAACACCATATATTTT. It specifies CAWRGNTIYF.